This T cell receptor (beta chain) was recorded in a study of OX40 agonist ivuxolimab in advanced cancers. Study-wide results and caveats: No determination was made of the antigen specificity of the expanded peripheral T cells. Expanded clones belonging to CD8+ T cells outnumbered, on average, those of CD4+.

Data came from immunoSEQ multiplex PCR; TCRdb stores just in-frame clones and leaves some out. This table has some 69,000 clones, 80% to 95% appearing once. As for this clone: Its cognate antigen is unknown.

Germline CDR1 reads LNHNV; CDR2 reads YYDKDF (reference sequence). Between the trimmed V and J ends, which lost 3 bases and 3 bases, there was a span of 9 bases. CDR3 size: 14 residues. The rearrangement uses TRBV15 and TRBJ1-5; D gene unclear. The receptor was derived from an adult with an advanced solid tumor such as melanoma, head and neck, liver or kidney cancer. The specimen comprised CD4+ or CD8+ T cells sorted from blood, sampled in a trial of the OX40 agonist ivuxolimab. The CDR3 sequence is CATSSDRFNQPQHF. The CDR3 nucleotides read TGTGCCACCAGCAGCGACCGCTTCAATCAGCCCCAGCATTTT.